The subject of this entry is one T cell receptor beta chain. The record originates from a study of blood T cell repertoires in COVID-19. Whole-study context: There were acute and convalescent COVID-19 samples, and they came from the United States, Italy and Spain. From T cells, B-cell-depleted T cells, or PBMCs came the material, which was cDNA or gDNA.

Original methodology: Reference gene primer amplification gave estimated nucleated cell counts. Only in-frame clones appear in the TCRdb table, and some are missing; sequencing was by immunoSEQ multiplex PCR. V and J calls and clone size follow that table, whereas D and trimming were derived from the DNA. This sample has approximately 250,000 clones; about 85% occur once, and the top ten carry 3.5% to 4%. The material sequenced was peripheral blood. The source is a man between 18 and 35 years old with active or convalescent COVID-19.

In nucleotides, the CDR3 is TGTGCCAGCAGGGACGGGACAGAAGAGACCCAGTACTTC. Amino acid sequence: CASRDGTEETQYF. The chain is built from TRBV28 and TRBJ2-5; the match to TRBD1 covers 7 bases. There are 13 residues in the CDR3. V dropped 6 bases and J dropped 3; count of bases not matched to a gene: 4. The V gene's germline CDR1 is MDHEN and CDR2 SYDVKM.